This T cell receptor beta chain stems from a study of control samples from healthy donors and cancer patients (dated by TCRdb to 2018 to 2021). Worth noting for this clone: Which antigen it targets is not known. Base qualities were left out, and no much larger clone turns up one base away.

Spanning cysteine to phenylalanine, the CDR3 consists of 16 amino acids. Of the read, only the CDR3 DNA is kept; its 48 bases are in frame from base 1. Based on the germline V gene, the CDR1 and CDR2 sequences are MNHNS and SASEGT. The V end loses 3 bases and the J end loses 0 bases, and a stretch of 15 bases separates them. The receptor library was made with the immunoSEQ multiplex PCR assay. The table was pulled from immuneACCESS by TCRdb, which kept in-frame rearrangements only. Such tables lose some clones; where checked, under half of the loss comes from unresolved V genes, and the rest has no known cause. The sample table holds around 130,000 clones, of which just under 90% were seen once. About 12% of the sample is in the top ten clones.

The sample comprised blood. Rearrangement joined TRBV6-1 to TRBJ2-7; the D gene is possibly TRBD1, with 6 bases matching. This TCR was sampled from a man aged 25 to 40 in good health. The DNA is TGTGCCAGCAGTGACGGACCAGGGGCCAGCTCCTACGAGCAGTACTTC. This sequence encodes CASSDGPGASSYEQYF.